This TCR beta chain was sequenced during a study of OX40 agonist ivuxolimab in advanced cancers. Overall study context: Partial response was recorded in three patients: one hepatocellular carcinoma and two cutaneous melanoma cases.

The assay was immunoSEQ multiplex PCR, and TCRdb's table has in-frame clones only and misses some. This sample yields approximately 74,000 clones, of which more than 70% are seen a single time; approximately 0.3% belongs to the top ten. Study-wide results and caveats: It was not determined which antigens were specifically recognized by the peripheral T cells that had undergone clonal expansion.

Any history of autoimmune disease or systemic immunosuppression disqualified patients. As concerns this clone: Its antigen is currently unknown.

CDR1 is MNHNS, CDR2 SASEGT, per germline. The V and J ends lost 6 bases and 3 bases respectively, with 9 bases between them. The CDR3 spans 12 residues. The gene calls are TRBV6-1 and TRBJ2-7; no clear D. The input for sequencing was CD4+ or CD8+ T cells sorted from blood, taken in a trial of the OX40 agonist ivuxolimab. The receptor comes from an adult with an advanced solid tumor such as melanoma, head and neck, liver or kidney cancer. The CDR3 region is CASRGSIYEQYF. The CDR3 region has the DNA TGTGCCAGCAGGGGATCCATCTACGAGCAGTACTTC.